The 32 T cell receptor beta chains reported below all come from one sample, sequenced in a study of blood T cell repertoires in COVID-19. TCRdb's copy holds only in-frame clones and misses some; the assay was immunoSEQ multiplex PCR. In the table there are 450,000 to 500,000 clones, 80% to 90% of which are singletons. Sequencing was done on a sample of PBMCs or T cells enriched from blood (not recorded which). The receptors here all came from a woman aged 60 to 75 who had recovered from COVID-19.

This chain uses TRBV7-8 with TRBJ2-5, with a weak D call TRBD1 (6 bases). V was cut by 0 bases and J by 5 bases, with 13 bases left in between. Germline loops: CDR1 SGHVS, CDR2 FQNEAQ. CDR3 length: 15 residues. CDR3: CASSLAGTPLETQYF. In DNA form, the CDR3 reads TGTGCCAGCAGCTTAGCCGGGACACCTCTTGAGACCCAGTACTTC.

This clone was counted between two and nine times. The CDR3 region has the DNA TGTGCCAGCAGCTCAGGGTTTTCACCCCTCCACTTT. Translation: CASSSGFSPLHF. V and J are TRBV2 and TRBJ1-6, with TRBD1 as a possible D gene (5 bases). V was trimmed by 6 bases and J by 9 bases, leaving 9 bases between them. The CDR3 is made up of 12 amino acids. Germline V lookup: CDR1 SNHLY, CDR2 FYNNEI.

The table lists this clone with a count of one. The gene calls are TRBV2 and TRBJ1-4; D perhaps matches TRBD1 (5 bases). Germline V CDR1 and CDR2: SNHLY, FYNNEI. V lost 1 base, J lost 8 bases, and 17 bases lay in between. The CDR3 is 16 amino acids. The CDR3 reads CASSEGVGGFREKLFF. The CDR3 DNA sequence: TGTGCCAGCAGTGAAGGGGTCGGGGGGTTTCGAGAAAAACTGTTTTTT.

The chain employs TRBV4-1 and TRBJ1-6; D is uncertain. With 1 base removed from V and 0 bases from J, the gap between germline ends came to 19 bases. This CDR3 is built from 20 residues. Germline V gives CDR1 MGHRA, CDR2 YSYEKL. The CDR3 reads CASSQVFSSGFSSYNSPLHF. The CDR3 bases are TGCGCCAGCAGCCAAGTTTTCTCTAGCGGCTTCAGCTCCTATAATTCACCCCTCCACTTT.

This rearrangement joins TRBV7-9 to TRBJ1-1; 7 positions match TRBD1. The germline V gene encodes CDR1 SEHNR and CDR2 FQNEAQ (reference sequence). The CDR3 runs to 13 residues. Trimming at V came to 10 bases and at J to 4 bases, leaving 9 bases not matched to a gene. CDR3 loop: CATPDRASTEAFF. The CDR3 DNA reads TGTGCCACTCCAGACAGGGCGAGCACTGAAGCTTTCTTT.

This chain joins TRBV2 and TRBJ1-2; the D is unclear. The CDR3 is 13 amino acids. Germline V lookup: CDR1 SNHLY, CDR2 FYNNEI. V was shortened by 5 bases and J by 6 bases, with 13 bases between the two germline ends. The CDR3 nucleotides are TGTGCCAGCAGTTTTTCGACATTGGATGGCTACACCTTC. Protein sequence: CASSFSTLDGYTF.

The rearrangement joins TRBV3-1 (or the pseudogene TRBV3-2) to TRBJ1-1; D possibly corresponds to TRBD1 (6 bases). The germline gives CDR1 LGHDT, CDR2 YNNKEL (reference sequence). The CDR3 sequence is 15 residues long. The ends were cut back, 4 bases at V and 1 base at J, with 13 bases in the middle. DNA of the CDR3: TGTGCCAGCAGCCGTTGGGACACCCCGAACACTGAAGCTTTCTTT. Translating it yields CASSRWDTPNTEAFF.

The J gene is TRBJ2-7, the V gene TRBV6-6, with D possibly TRBD1 on 6 matching bases. Germline V gene lookup returns CDR1 MNHNY and CDR2 SVGAGI (reference sequence). The V end was cut by 7 bases, the J end by 5 bases, with 18 bases between. The CDR3 loop spans 14 amino acids. CDR3 nucleotides: TGTGCCAGCACTACACAGGGTACCCCCCACGAGCAGTACGTC. This codes for CASTTQGTPHEQYV.

The chain is built from TRBV9 and TRBJ1-2; 9 bases align to TRBD1. V lost 0 bases and J lost 6; bases outside the gene matches: 9. CDR1 SGDLS and CDR2 YYNGEE come from the germline V gene. The CDR3 extends over 16 amino acids. CDR3 nucleotides: TGTGCCAGCAGCGTAGCCCACCGGGACAGGGAAGATGGCTACACCTTC. This gives the protein CASSVAHRDREDGYTF. Together with reference TRBV9 and TRBJ1-2, the CDR3 gives the full variable domain: DSGVTQTPKHLITATGQRVTLRCSPRSGDLSVYWYQQSLDQGLQFLIQYYNGEERAKGNILERFSAQQFPDLHSELNLSSLELGDSALYFCASSVAHRDREDGYTFGSGTRLTVV.

This chain links TRBV5-1 with TRBJ1-3; TRBD1 aligns across 9 bases. The CDR3 has 14 amino acids. The germline V gene encodes CDR1 SGHRS and CDR2 YFSETQ. V was pared by 3 bases and J by 12 bases, with 10 bases of the junction left unmatched. The CDR3, as DNA: TGCGCCAGCAGCTCCTGGGACAGGGAGACGGGCATATATTTT. This sequence encodes CASSSWDRETGIYF. The full variable domain, its missing parts supplied by reference TRBV5-1 and TRBJ1-3, is KAGVTQTPRYLIKTRGQQVTLSCSPISGHRSVSWYQQTPGQGLQFLFEYFSETQRNKGNFPGRFSGRQFSNSRSEMNVSTLELGDSALYLCASSSWDRETGIYFGEGSWLTVV.

The gene calls are TRBV28 and TRBJ1-5, with D tentatively TRBD1 (5 bases). This CDR3 comprises 14 residues. Trimming removed 5 bases at V and 2 bases at J, with 10 bases between. Germline V gene lookup returns CDR1 MDHEN and CDR2 SYDVKM. The CDR3 DNA follows: TGTGCCAGCAGTCCCCCGGGGGGCAATCAGCCCCAGCATTTT. Translation: CASSPPGGNQPQHF.

The genes are TRBV24-1 and TRBJ2-2; TRBD1 matches at 12 bases. The germline V gene encodes CDR1 KGHDR and CDR2 SFDVKD. The junction had 2 bases not matched to a gene; V was cut back by 3 bases and J by 4 bases. The CDR3 totals 16 residues. The CDR3 DNA is TGTGCCACCAGTGATACGGGACAGGGGGCCACCGGGGAGCTGTTTTTT. This encodes CATSDTGQGATGELFF.

The chain is built from TRBV13 and TRBJ2-1; D gene uncertain. Germline V CDR1 and CDR2: PRHDT, FYEKMQ (reference sequence). Trimming shortened V by 2 bases and J by 3 bases, and 5 bases separated the two germline ends. The CDR3 extends over 13 amino acids. CDR3 sequence reads: CASSLSHYNEQFF. CDR3 DNA: TGTGCCAGCAGCTTATCCCACTACAATGAGCAGTTCTTC.

This chain links TRBV11-2 with TRBJ2-7; D might be TRBD2 (6 bases). CDR1 is SGHAT, CDR2 FQNNGV, per germline. V lost 3 bases to trimming and J lost 6 bases, with 27 bases between them. This CDR3 has 18 residues. The CDR3 loop is CASSFWAETPSGDSEQYF. As DNA, the CDR3 is TGTGCCAGCAGCTTCTGGGCCGAGACACCGTCCGGGGACTCCGAGCAGTACTTC.

J is TRBJ2-7 and V is TRBV4-1; 16 bases are a match to TRBD2. CDR1 and CDR2 (germline): MGHRA, YSYEKL. CDR3 length: 19 amino acids. V gave up 10 bases and J gave up 0 bases; unmatched junction bases: 15. CDR3 protein: CAISSPGLAGGDSSYEQYV. CDR3 nucleotide sequence: TGCGCCATCTCAAGCCCGGGACTAGCGGGGGGGGATAGCTCCTACGAGCAGTACGTC.

The chain links TRBV29-1 to TRBJ1-2; D unresolved. From germline, CDR1 is SQVTM and CDR2 ANQGSEA. The CDR3 consists of 12 residues. V was cut by 3 bases and J by 2 bases, with 7 bases left in between. CDR3 protein: CSVEARNYGYTF. The CDR3 region has the DNA TGCAGCGTTGAGGCCAGAAACTATGGCTACACCTTC.

The CDR3 DNA reads TGTGCCACCAGTGATTTCATTCCGGGACAGGGGGCCACCGGGGAGCTGTTTTTT. Its protein product is CATSDFIPGQGATGELFF. V usage is TRBV24-1 and J usage is TRBJ2-2; 12 nucleotides agree with TRBD1. The trim removed 1 base at V and 4 bases at J, leaving 6 bases unmatched. Looked up from germline, CDR1 is KGHDR and CDR2 is SFDVKD. The CDR3 has 18 residues.

V usage is TRBV3-1 (or the pseudogene TRBV3-2) and J usage is TRBJ2-1; D is unresolved. V lost 0 bases and J 6 bases, leaving 3 bases between the germline ends. The germline V gene encodes CDR1 LGHDT and CDR2 YNNKEL (reference sequence). CDR3 length: 12 amino acids. The CDR3, as DNA: TGTGCCAGCAGCCAAGATAGCAATGAGCAGTTCTTC. Its translation is CASSQDSNEQFF.

The V call is TRBV11-3, the J call TRBJ1-6; D gene ambiguous. Trimming shortened V by 0 bases and J by 5 bases, and 5 bases separated the two germline ends. The CDR3 is 14 amino acids. The V gene's germline CDR1 is SGHNT and CDR2 YENEEA. CDR3 in DNA: TGTGCCAGCAGCTTAGATCCTAATAATTCACCCCTCCACTTT. Protein sequence: CASSLDPNNSPLHF.

The rearrangement uses TRBV12-3 or TRBV12-4 and TRBJ1-1; 8 nucleotides agree with TRBD1. The J segment lost 10 bases and the V segment lost 7 bases, leaving 11 bases of the junction unmatched. The length of the CDR3 is 13 residues. CDR3: CASTSHRGAIAFF. CDR3 coding DNA: TGTGCCAGCACCTCCCACAGGGGGGCGATAGCTTTCTTT.

This chain joins TRBV6-5 and TRBJ2-2, with D uncertain. V lost 7 bases to trimming and J lost 4 bases, with 13 bases between them. The CDR3 totals 14 residues. CDR1 and CDR2 from the germline V gene are MNHEY and SVGAGI. The CDR3 loop reads CASIPTILTGELFF. CDR3 in DNA: TGTGCCAGCATTCCGACAATCCTCACCGGGGAGCTGTTTTTT.

The chain combines TRBV3-1 (or the pseudogene TRBV3-2) with TRBJ2-3; D remains ambiguous. CDR3 length: 14 amino acids. V was trimmed by 6 bases and J by 4 bases, leaving 14 bases between them. The V gene's germline CDR1 is LGHDT and CDR2 YNNKEL (reference sequence). CDR3 bases: TGTGCCAGCAGGCCCACCTACTCCGCAGATACGCAGTATTTT. Protein product: CASRPTYSADTQYF.

As regards this clone: The same CDR3 arises from other DNA sequences in this sample as well. The chain uses TRBV7-9 and TRBJ1-3; D not resolved. Trimming removed 1 base from V and 4 bases from J, with 5 bases in between. This CDR3 comprises 13 residues. Per germline, CDR1 SEHNR and CDR2 FQNEAQ (reference sequence). CDR3 residues: CASSLGLGNTIYF. CDR3 coding DNA: TGTGCCAGCAGCTTAGGTCTGGGAAACACCATATATTTT.

The genes are TRBV5-5 and TRBJ1-2; a possible D gene is TRBD1 (5 bases). This CDR3 contains 15 residues. From germline, CDR1 is SGHKS and CDR2 YYEKEE (reference sequence). Trimming took off 4 bases at V and 4 bases at J, with 17 bases between the two ends. CDR3 residues: CASSQAAPGIYGYTF. CDR3 DNA: TGTGCCAGCAGCCAGGCGGCCCCAGGGATCTATGGCTACACCTTC.

The sample holds one count of this clone. The rearrangement uses TRBV28 and TRBJ1-5; D is unresolved. CDR1 is MDHEN, CDR2 SYDVKM, per germline. V gave up 8 bases and J gave up 3 bases, with 23 bases separating them. The CDR3 has 17 amino acids. The CDR3 region is CASDGEAGDIVNQPQHF. CDR3 nucleotide sequence: TGTGCCAGCGACGGAGAGGCGGGCGATATTGTCAATCAGCCCCAGCATTTT.

This clone was observed once. V is TRBV3-1 (or the pseudogene TRBV3-2) and J is TRBJ1-2; D gene unclear. Germline V gene lookup returns CDR1 LGHDT and CDR2 YNNKEL (reference sequence). With 1 base removed from V and 4 bases from J, the gap between germline ends came to 13 bases. The length of the CDR3 is 15 residues. Written as DNA, the CDR3 is TGTGCCAGCAGCCAAGGTGAGGGCAGCGCCTATGGCTACACCTTC. It is translated as CASSQGEGSAYGYTF.

This rearrangement joins TRBV6-2 or TRBV6-3 to TRBJ2-2, with a weak D call TRBD2 (7 bases). CDR1 MNHEY and CDR2 SVGEGT come from the germline V gene. This CDR3 comprises 16 residues. The V end lost 5 bases, the J end lost 0 bases, and 13 bases lay between the germline ends. The CDR3 DNA reads as TGTGCCAGCAGTCCGACGGGGGGCTCGAACACCGGGGAGCTGTTTTTT. This encodes CASSPTGGSNTGELFF.

The chain joins TRBV19 to TRBJ2-2; D is possibly TRBD2 (6 bases). CDR1 and CDR2 (germline): LNHDA, SQIVND (reference sequence). This CDR3 contains 14 residues. V shed 5 bases and J shed 7 bases, with 14 bases lying between them. DNA for the CDR3: TGTGCCAGTAGTGGAGGGGCTCGCATCGGGGAGCTGTTTTTT. It translates to CASSGGARIGELFF.

CDR3 coding DNA: TGTGCTAGTGGACCCTCCTGGGGCGTCAGCTCCTACAATGAGCAGTTCTTC. This sequence encodes CASGPSWGVSSYNEQFF. This chain links TRBV12-5 with TRBJ2-1, with a tentative D call TRBD1 (5 bases). This CDR3 is 17 amino acids long. The germline V gene encodes CDR1 LGHNT and CDR2 FRNRAP. The ends were cut back, 6 bases at V and 0 bases at J, with 18 bases in the middle.

This chain links TRBV20-1 with TRBJ2-5; TRBD2 aligns across 9 bases. V gave up 3 bases and J gave up 1 base; unmatched junction bases: 6. This CDR3 is 15 amino acids long. CDR1 DFQATT and CDR2 SNEGSKA come from the germline V gene (reference sequence). The CDR3 reads CSASDSGGSQETQYF. The CDR3 nucleotides are TGCAGTGCTAGTGATAGCGGGGGTAGCCAAGAGACCCAGTACTTC.

The chain carries TRBV4-1 and TRBJ2-6; a weak D match, TRBD2 (5 bases). The CDR3 sequence is 14 residues long. V was clipped by 1 base and J by 13 bases, with 14 bases between them. CDR1 is MGHRA and CDR2 is YSYEKL in the germline V gene. CDR3 region: CASSQAGNFWVLTF. CDR3 bases: TGCGCCAGCAGCCAAGCGGGGAATTTCTGGGTCCTGACTTTC.

The chain carries TRBV9 and TRBJ2-3, with D uncertain. Germline V gene lookup returns CDR1 SGDLS and CDR2 YYNGEE. Deletions cut 4 bases from V and 6 bases from J, with 6 bases between. The CDR3 has 11 residues. Here the CDR3 reads CASSLSDTQYF. For the CDR3, the DNA is TGTGCCAGCAGCTTGAGCGATACGCAGTATTTT. Full variable domain (remainder filled in from reference TRBV9 and TRBJ2-3): DSGVTQTPKHLITATGQRVTLRCSPRSGDLSVYWYQQSLDQGLQFLIQYYNGEERAKGNILERFSAQQFPDLHSELNLSSLELGDSALYFCASSLSDTQYFGPGTRLTVL.